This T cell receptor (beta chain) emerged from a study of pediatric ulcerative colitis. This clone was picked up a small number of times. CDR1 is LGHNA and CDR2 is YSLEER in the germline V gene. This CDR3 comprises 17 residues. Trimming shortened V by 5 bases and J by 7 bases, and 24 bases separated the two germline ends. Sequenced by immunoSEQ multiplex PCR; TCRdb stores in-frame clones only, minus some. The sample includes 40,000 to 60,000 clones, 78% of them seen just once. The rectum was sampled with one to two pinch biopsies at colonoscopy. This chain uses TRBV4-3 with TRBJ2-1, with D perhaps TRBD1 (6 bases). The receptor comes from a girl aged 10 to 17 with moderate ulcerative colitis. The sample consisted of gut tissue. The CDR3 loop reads CASSARTVGYSGNEQFF. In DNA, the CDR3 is TGCGCCAGCAGCGCTCGGACAGTAGGTTATTCGGGGAATGAGCAGTTCTTC.